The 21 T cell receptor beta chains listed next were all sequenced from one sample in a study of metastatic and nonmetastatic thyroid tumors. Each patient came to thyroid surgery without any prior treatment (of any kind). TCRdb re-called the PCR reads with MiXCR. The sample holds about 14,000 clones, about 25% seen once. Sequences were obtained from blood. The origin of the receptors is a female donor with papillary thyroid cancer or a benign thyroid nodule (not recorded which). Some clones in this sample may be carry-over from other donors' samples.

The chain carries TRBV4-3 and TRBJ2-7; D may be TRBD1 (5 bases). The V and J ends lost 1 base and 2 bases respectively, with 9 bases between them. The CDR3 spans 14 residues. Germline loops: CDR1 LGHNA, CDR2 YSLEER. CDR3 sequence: CASSQGSGTYEQYF. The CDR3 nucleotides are TGCGCCAGCAGCCAAGGGTCAGGGACCTACGAGCAGTACTTC.

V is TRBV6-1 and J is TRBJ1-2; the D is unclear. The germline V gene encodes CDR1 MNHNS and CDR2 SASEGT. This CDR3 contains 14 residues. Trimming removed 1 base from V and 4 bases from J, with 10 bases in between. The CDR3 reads CASSEGDGGYGYTF. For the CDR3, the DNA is TGTGCCAGCAGTGAAGGAGACGGAGGCTATGGCTACACCTTC.

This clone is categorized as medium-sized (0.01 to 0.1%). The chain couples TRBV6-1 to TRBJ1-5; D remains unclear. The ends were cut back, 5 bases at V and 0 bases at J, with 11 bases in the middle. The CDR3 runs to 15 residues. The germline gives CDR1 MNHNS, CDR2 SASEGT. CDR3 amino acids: CASSFSGYSNQPQHF. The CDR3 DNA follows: TGTGCCAGCAGTTTTTCCGGGTATAGCAATCAGCCCCAGCATTTT.

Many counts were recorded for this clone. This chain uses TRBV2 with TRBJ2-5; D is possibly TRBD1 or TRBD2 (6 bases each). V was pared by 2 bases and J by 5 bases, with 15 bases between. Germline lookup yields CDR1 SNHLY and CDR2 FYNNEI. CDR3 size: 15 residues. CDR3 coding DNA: TGTGCCAGCAGTGAATTGAGGGGGGCGCCGGAGACCCAGTACTTC. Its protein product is CASSELRGAPETQYF.

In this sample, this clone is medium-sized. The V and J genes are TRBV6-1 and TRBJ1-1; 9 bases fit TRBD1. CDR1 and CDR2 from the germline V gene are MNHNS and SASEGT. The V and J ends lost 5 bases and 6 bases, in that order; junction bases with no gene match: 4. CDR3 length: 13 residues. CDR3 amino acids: CASSSTGGSEAFF. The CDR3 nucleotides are TGTGCCAGCAGTTCAACAGGGGGCTCTGAAGCTTTCTTT.

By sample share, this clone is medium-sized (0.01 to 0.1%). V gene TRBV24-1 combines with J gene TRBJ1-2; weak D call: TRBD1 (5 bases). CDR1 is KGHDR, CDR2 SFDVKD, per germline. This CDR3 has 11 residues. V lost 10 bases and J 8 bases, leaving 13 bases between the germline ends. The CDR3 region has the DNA TGTGCCACGGGAGGGGAGAACGGCTACACCTTC. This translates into CATGGENGYTF.

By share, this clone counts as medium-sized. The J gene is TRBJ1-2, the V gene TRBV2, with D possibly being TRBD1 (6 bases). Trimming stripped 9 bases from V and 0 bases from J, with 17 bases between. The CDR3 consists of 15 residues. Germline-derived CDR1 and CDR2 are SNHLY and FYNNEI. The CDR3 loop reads CASRGTQDSNYGYTF. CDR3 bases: TGTGCCAGTCGGGGGACACAGGATTCTAACTATGGCTACACCTTC.

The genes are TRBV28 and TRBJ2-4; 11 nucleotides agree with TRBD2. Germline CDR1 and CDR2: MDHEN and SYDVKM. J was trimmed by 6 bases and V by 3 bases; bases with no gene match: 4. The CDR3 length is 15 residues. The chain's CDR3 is CASSLAGTSGNIQYF. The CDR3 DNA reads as TGTGCCAGCAGTTTGGCCGGGACTAGCGGAAACATTCAGTACTTC.

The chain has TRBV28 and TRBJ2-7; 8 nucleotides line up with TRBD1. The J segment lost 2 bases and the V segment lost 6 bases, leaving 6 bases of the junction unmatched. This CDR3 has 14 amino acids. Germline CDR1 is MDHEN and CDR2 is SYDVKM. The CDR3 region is CASRSRGRTYEQYV. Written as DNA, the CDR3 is TGTGCCAGCAGAAGCAGGGGGCGCACCTACGAGCAGTACGTC.

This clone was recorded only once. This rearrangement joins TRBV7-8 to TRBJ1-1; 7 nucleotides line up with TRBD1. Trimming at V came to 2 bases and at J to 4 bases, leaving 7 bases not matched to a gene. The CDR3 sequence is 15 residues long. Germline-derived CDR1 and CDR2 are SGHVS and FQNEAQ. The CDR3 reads CASSLTQGDGTEAFF. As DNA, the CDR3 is TGTGCCAGCAGCTTAACCCAGGGGGATGGCACTGAAGCTTTCTTT. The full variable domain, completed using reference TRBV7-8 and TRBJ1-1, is GAGVSQSPRYKVAKRGQDVALRCDPISGHVSLFWYQQALGQGPEFLTYFQNEAQLDKSGLPSDRFFAERPEGSVSTLKIQRTQQEDSAVYLCASSLTQGDGTEAFFGQGTRLTVV.

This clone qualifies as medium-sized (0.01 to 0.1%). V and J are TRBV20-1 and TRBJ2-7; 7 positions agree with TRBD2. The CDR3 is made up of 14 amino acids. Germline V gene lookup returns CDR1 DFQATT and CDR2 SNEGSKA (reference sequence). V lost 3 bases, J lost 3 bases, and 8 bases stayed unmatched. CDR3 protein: CSASPSLADYEQYV. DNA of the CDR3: TGCAGTGCTAGCCCCTCCCTAGCGGACTACGAGCAGTACGTC.

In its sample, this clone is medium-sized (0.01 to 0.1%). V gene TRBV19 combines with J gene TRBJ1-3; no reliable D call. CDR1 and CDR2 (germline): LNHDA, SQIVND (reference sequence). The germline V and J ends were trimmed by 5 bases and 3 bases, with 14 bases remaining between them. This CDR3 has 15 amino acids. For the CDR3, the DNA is TGTGCCAGTAGTGACGGGATGCTTCTTGGAAACACCATATATTTT. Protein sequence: CASSDGMLLGNTIYF.

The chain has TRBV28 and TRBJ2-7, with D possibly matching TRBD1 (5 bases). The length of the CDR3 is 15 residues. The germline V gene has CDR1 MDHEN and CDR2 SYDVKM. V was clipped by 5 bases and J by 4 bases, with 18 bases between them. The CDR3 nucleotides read TGTGCCAGCAGTGTCGCCTGTACAGGTAGTTACGAGCAGTACTTC. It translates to CASSVACTGSYEQYF.

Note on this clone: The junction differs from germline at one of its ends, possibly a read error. The CDR3 protein is CANSQDQRSYTEAFF. CDR3 in DNA: TGTGCCAACAGCCAAGATCAGAGGTCTTACACTGAAGCTTTCTTT. The V and J genes are TRBV3-1 and TRBJ1-1; D remains unclear. The germline CDR1 and CDR2 sequences are LGHDT and YNNKEL (reference sequence). There are 15 residues in the CDR3.

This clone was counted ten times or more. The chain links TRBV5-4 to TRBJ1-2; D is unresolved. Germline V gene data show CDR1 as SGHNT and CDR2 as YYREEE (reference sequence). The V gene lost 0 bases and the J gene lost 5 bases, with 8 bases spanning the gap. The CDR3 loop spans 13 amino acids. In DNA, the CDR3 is TGTGCCAGCAGCTTGGTGGAGGAATATGGCTACACCTTC. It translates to CASSLVEEYGYTF.

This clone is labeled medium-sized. In DNA form, the CDR3 reads TGTGCCAGCAGCTTAGCTGGACTAGCGAGTTCCTACGAGCAGTACGTC. This encodes CASSLAGLASSYEQYV. The chain joins TRBV7-8 to TRBJ2-7; 9 positions agree with TRBD2. The CDR3 spans 16 residues. Germline lookup yields CDR1 SGHVS and CDR2 FQNEAQ. After removal of 0 bases from V and 1 base from J, the junction contained 4 bases not matched to a gene.

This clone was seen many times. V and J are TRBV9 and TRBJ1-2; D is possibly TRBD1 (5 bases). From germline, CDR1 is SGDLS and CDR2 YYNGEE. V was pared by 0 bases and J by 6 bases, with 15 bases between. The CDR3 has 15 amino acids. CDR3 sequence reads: CASSVVTGHKDGYTF. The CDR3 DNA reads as TGTGCCAGCAGCGTAGTTACAGGTCACAAGGATGGCTACACCTTC.

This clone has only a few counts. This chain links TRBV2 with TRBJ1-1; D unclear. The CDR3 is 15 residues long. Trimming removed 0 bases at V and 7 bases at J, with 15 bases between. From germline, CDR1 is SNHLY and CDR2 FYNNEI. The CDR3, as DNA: TGTGCCAGCAGTGAAGCCCTAGGACCGACCTTTGAAGCTTTCTTT. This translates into CASSEALGPTFEAFF. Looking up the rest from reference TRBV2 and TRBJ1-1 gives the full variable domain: EPEVTQTPSHQVTQMGQEVILRCVPISNHLYFYWYRQILGQKVEFLVSFYNNEISEKSEIFDDQFSVERPDGSNFTLKIRSTKLEDSAMYFCASSEALGPTFEAFFGQGTRLTVV.

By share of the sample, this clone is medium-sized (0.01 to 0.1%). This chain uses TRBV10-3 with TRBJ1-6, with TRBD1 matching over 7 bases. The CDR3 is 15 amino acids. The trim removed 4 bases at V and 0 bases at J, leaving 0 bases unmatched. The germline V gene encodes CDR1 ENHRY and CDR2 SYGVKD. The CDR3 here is CAISGQGSYNSPLHF. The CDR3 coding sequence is TGTGCCATCAGTGGACAGGGCTCCTATAATTCACCCCTCCACTTT.

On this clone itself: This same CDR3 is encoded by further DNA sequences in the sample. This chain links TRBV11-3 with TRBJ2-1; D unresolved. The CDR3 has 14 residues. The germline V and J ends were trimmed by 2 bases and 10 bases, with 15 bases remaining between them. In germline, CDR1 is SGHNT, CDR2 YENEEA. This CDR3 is CASSLSFYGTEQFF. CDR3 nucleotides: TGTGCCAGCAGCTTATCGTTCTATGGTACAGAGCAGTTCTTC. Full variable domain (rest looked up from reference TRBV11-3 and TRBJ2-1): EAGVVQSPRYKIIEKKQPVAFWCNPISGHNTLYWYLQNLGQGPELLIRYENEEAVDDSQLPKDRFSAERLKGVDSTLKIQPAELGDSAVYLCASSLSFYGTEQFFGPGTRLTVL.

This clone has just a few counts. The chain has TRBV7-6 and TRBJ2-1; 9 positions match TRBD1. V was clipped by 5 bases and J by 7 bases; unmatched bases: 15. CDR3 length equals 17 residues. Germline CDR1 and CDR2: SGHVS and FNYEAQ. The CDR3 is CASSTFKTGGGWNEQFF. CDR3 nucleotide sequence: TGTGCCAGCAGCACCTTCAAAACAGGGGGCGGGTGGAATGAGCAGTTCTTC.